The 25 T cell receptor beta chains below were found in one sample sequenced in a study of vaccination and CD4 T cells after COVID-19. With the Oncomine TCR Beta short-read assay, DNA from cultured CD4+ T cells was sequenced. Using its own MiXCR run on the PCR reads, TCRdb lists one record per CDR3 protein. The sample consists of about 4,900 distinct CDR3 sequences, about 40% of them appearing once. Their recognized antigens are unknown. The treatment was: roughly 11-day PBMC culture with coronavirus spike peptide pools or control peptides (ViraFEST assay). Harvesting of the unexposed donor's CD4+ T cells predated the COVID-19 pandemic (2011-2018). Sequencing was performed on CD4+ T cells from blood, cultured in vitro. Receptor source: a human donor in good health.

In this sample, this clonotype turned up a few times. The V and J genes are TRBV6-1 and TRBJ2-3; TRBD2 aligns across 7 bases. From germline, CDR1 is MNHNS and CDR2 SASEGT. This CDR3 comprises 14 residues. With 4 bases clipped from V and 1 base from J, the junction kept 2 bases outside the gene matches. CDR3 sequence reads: CASSVLAGTDTQYF. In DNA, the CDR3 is TGTGCCAGCAGTGTCCTAGCGGGCACAGATACGCAGTATTTT.

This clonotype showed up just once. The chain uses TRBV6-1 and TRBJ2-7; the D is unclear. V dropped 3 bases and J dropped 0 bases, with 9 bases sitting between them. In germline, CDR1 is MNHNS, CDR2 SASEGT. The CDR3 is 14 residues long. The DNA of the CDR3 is TGTGCCAGCAGTGACTGGACGGTCTCCTACGAGCAGTACTTC. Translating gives CASSDWTVSYEQYF.

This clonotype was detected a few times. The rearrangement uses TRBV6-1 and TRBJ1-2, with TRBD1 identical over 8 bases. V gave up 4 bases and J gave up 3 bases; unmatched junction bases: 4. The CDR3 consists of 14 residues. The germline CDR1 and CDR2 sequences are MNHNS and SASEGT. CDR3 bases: TGTGCCAGCAGTGGGTGGGGACAGGACTATGGCTACACCTTC. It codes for CASSGWGQDYGYTF.

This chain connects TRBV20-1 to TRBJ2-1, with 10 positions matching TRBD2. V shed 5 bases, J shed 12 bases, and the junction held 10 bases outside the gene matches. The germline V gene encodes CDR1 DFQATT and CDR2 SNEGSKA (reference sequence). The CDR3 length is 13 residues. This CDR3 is CSASLAGVWAQFF. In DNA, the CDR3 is TGCAGTGCTTCCCTAGCGGGGGTATGGGCGCAGTTCTTC.

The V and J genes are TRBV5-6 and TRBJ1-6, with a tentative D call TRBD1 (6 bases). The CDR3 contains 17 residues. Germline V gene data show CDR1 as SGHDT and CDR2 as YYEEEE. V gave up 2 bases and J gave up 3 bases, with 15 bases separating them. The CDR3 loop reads CASSFPTRTDYNSPLHF. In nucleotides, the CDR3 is TGTGCCAGCAGCTTCCCCACCCGGACAGACTATAATTCACCCCTCCACTTT.

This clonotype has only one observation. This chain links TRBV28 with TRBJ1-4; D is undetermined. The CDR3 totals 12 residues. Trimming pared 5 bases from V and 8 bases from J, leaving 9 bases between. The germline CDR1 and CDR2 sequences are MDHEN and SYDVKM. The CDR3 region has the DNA TGTGCCAGCAGTCCTGTATACGAAAAACTGTTTTTT. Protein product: CASSPVYEKLFF.

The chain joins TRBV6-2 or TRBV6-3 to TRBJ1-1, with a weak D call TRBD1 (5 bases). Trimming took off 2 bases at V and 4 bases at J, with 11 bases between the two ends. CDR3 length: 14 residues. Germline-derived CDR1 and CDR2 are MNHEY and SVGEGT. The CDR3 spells CASSYRDSGTEAFF. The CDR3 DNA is TGTGCCAGCAGTTACCGGGACTCGGGCACTGAAGCTTTCTTT.

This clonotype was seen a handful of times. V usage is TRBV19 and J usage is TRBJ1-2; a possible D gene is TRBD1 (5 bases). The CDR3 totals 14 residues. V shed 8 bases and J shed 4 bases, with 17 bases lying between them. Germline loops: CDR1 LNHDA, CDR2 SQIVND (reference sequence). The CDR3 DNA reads TGTGCCAGTGAGGGGCGCTTTGGTAGCTATGGCTACACCTTC. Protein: CASEGRFGSYGYTF.

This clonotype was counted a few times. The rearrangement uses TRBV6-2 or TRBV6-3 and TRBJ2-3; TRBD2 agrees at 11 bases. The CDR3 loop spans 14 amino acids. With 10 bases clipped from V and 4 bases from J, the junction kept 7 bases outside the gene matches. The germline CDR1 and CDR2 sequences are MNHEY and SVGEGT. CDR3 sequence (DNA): TGTGCCACCCTTAGCGGGGGGGCCCCAGATACGCAGTATTTT. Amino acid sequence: CATLSGGAPDTQYF.

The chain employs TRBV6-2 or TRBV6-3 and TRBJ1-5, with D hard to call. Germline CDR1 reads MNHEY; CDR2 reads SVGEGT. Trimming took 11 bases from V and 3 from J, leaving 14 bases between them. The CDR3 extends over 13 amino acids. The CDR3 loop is CAAQWVLNQPQHF. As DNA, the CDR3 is TGTGCCGCTCAATGGGTACTCAATCAGCCCCAGCATTTT.

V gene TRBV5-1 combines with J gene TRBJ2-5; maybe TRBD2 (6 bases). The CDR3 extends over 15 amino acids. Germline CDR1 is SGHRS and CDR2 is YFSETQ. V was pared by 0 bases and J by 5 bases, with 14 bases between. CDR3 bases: TGCGCCAGCAGCTTGGCTTACGGGGGACGGGAGACCCAGTACTTC. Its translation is CASSLAYGGRETQYF. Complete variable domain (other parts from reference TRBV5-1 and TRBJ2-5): KAGVTQTPRYLIKTRGQQVTLSCSPISGHRSVSWYQQTPGQGLQFLFEYFSETQRNKGNFPGRFSGRQFSNSRSEMNVSTLELGDSALYLCASSLAYGGRETQYFGPGTRLLVL.

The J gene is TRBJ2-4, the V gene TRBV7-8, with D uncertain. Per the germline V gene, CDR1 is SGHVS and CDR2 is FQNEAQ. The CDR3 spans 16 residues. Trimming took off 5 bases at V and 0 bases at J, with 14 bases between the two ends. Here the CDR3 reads CASSPFPPEAKNIQYF. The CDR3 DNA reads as TGTGCCAGCAGCCCGTTCCCGCCAGAAGCCAAAAACATTCAGTACTTC.

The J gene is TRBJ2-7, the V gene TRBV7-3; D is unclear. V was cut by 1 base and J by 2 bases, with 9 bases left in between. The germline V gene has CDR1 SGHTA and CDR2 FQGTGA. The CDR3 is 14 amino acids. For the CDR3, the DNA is TGTGCCAGCAGCTTAATGGACGGCCCCTACGAGCAGTACTTC. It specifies CASSLMDGPYEQYF. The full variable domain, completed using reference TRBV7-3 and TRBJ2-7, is GAGVSQTPSNKVTEKGKYVELRCDPISGHTALYWYRQSLGQGPEFLIYFQGTGAADDSGLPNDRFFAVRPEGSVSTLKIQRTERGDSAVYLCASSLMDGPYEQYFGPGTRLTVT.

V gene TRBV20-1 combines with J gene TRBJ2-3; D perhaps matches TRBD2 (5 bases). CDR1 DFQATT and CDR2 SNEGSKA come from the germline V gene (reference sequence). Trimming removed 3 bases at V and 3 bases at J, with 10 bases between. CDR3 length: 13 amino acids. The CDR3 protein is CSARDSRTDTQYF. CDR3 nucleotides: TGCAGTGCTAGGGACTCTAGGACAGATACGCAGTATTTT.

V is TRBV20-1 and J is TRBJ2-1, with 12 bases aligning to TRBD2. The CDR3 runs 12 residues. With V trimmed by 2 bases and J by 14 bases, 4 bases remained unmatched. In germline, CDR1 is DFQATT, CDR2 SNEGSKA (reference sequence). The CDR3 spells CSARRTSGDEFF. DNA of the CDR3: TGCAGTGCTAGACGGACTAGCGGGGACGAGTTCTTC.

CDR3 sequence reads: CASSLAGTGGPGNTIYF. The CDR3 nucleotides are TGTGCCAGCAGCTTAGCCGGGACAGGGGGCCCGGGAAACACCATATATTTT. The chain couples TRBV7-9 to TRBJ1-3; 12 bases map to TRBD1. This CDR3 has 17 amino acids. Germline CDR1 reads SEHNR; CDR2 reads FQNEAQ (reference sequence). The trim removed 0 bases at V and 4 bases at J, leaving 4 bases unmatched.

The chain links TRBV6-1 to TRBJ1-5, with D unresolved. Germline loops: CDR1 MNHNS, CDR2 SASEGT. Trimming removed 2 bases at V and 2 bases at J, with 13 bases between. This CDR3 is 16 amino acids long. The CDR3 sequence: CASSEWALMGNQPQHF. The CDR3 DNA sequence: TGTGCCAGCAGTGAATGGGCTTTAATGGGCAATCAGCCCCAGCATTTT.

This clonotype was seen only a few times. In DNA, the CDR3 is TGTGCCAGCAGTTACGTGGGGGACACTGAAGCTTTCTTT. Translated: CASSYVGDTEAFF. The chain is built from TRBV6-2 or TRBV6-3 and TRBJ1-1, with a possible D match to TRBD1 (5 bases). Per germline, CDR1 MNHEY and CDR2 SVGEGT. V dropped 2 bases and J dropped 3 bases, with 7 bases sitting between them. The CDR3 extends over 13 amino acids.

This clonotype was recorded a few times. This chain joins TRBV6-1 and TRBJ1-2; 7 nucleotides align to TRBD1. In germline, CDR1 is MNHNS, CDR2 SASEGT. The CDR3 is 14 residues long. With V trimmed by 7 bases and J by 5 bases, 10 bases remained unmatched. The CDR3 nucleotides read TGTGCCAGCACTAATCGGGACAGATCTTATGGCTACACCTTC. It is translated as CASTNRDRSYGYTF.

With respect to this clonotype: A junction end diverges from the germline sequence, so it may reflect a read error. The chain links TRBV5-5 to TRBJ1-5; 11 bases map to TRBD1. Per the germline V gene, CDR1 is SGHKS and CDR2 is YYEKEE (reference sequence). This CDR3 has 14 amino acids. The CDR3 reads CASRGGQGGQPQHF. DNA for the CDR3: TGCGCCAGCAGGGGGGGACAGGGGGGCCAGCCCCAGCATTTT. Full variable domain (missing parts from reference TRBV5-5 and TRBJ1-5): DAGVTQSPTHLIKTRGQQVTLRCSPISGHKSVSWYQQVLGQGPQFIFQYYEKEERGRGNFPDRFSARQFPNYSSELNVNALLLGDSALYLCASRGGQGGQPQHFGDGTRLSIL.

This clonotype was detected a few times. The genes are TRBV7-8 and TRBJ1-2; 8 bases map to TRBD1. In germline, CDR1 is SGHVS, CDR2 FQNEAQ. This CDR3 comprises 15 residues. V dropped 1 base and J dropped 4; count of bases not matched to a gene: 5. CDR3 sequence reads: CASSLEGQAPYGYTF. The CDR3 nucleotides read TGTGCCAGCAGCTTAGAGGGACAGGCCCCCTATGGCTACACCTTC.

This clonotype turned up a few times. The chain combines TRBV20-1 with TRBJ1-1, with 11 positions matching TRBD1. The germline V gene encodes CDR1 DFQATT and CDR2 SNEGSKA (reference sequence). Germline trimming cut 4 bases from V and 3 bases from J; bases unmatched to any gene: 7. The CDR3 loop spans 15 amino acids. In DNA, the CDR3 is TGCAGTGCTACGGACAGGGGGCGGTCTGACACTGAAGCTTTCTTT. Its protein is CSATDRGRSDTEAFF.

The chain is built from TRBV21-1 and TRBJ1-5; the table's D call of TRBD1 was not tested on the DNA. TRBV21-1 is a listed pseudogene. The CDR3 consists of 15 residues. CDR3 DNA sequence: TGTGCCAGCAGCAAATTTTGGGACGTCTATCAGCCCCAGCATTTT. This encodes CASSKFWDVYQPQHF.

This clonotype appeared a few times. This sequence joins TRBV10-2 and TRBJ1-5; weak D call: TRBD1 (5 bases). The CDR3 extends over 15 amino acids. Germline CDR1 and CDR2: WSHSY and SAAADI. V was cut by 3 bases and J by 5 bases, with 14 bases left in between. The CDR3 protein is CASSDYTQGHQPQHF. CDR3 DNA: TGCGCCAGCAGTGACTACACTCAGGGCCATCAGCCCCAGCATTTT.

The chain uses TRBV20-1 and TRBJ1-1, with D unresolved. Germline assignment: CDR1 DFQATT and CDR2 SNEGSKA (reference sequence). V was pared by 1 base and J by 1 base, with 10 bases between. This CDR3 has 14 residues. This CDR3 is CSARAAFENTEAFF. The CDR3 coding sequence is TGCAGTGCTAGAGCGGCATTTGAGAACACTGAAGCTTTCTTT.